These 19 T cell receptor beta chains share one sample of origin, sequenced in a study of early T cells in non-severe SARS-CoV-2 infection. TCRdb reprocessed the 5' RACE reads via MiXCR and lists one record per CDR3 protein. The sample carries about 87,000 distinct CDR3 sequences, less than 15% recorded once. Sequenced material: whole blood. The receptors originated from an adult who was a healthcare worker with PCR-confirmed SARS-CoV-2 infection or an uninfected control (not recorded which).

The chain carries TRBV29-1 and TRBJ2-1; TRBD2 matches at 12 bases. Losses at the gene ends were 6 bases for V and 4 bases for J; bases not matched to a gene: 7. The CDR3 consists of 15 residues. CDR1 and CDR2 from the germline V gene are SQVTM and ANQGSEA. The DNA for the CDR3 is TGCAGCGTCACGACTAGCGGGGGCCTTTACAATGAGCAGTTCTTC. Its protein product is CSVTTSGGLYNEQFF.

This clonotype has a handful of counts. The chain joins TRBV29-1 to TRBJ1-1; D is perhaps TRBD1 (5 bases). In germline, CDR1 is SQVTM, CDR2 ANQGSEA. The CDR3 has 13 residues. V was pared by 6 bases and J by 7 bases, with 18 bases between. CDR3 loop: CSVNPTRDHEAFF. DNA of the CDR3: TGCAGCGTCAATCCCACCAGGGACCATGAAGCTTTCTTT.

The chain uses TRBV19 and TRBJ2-7, with 8 nucleotides matching TRBD1. The germline V gene encodes CDR1 LNHDA and CDR2 SQIVND (reference sequence). The CDR3 contains 14 residues. CDR3 nucleotides: TGTGCTTCGGGTGGACAGGGAGTGAGAGGCGAGCAGTACTTC. This codes for CASGGQGVRGEQYF.

In its sample, this clonotype was seen a few times. The V call is TRBV28, the J call TRBJ1-1; no clear D. The V and J ends lost 10 bases and 10 bases respectively, with 19 bases between them. From germline, CDR1 is MDHEN and CDR2 SYDVKM. The CDR3 sequence is 12 residues long. CDR3 protein: CATLQTPVRAFF. The CDR3 coding sequence is TGTGCCACCCTACAGACCCCCGTCCGAGCTTTCTTT.

This clonotype was recorded a few times. The V gene is TRBV29-1, the J gene TRBJ1-2; 7 bases line up with TRBD1. This CDR3 has 13 residues. J gave up 8 bases and V 3 bases, and 9 bases lay outside the gene matches. The germline V gene encodes CDR1 SQVTM and CDR2 ANQGSEA. CDR3 sequence (DNA): TGCAGCGTTGACTGGACAGGTGATGGGGGCTACACCTTC. Protein product: CSVDWTGDGGYTF.

The chain combines TRBV2 with TRBJ1-1; no reliable D call. Per the germline V gene, CDR1 is SNHLY and CDR2 is FYNNEI. Between the trimmed V and J ends, which lost 8 bases and 1 base, there was a span of 17 bases. CDR3 length: 15 amino acids. For the CDR3, the DNA is TGTGCCAGCTCACCGGGGTTAGGGAGGAACACTGAAGCTTTCTTT. Its protein product is CASSPGLGRNTEAFF.

This clonotype was seen a handful of times. The rearrangement uses TRBV7-2 and TRBJ1-1; D unresolved. Germline assignment: CDR1 SGHTA and CDR2 FQGNSA. Trimming removed 2 bases from V and 6 bases from J, with 13 bases in between. CDR3 length: 14 amino acids. CDR3 residues: CASSLLWALSEAFF. The CDR3 coding sequence is TGTGCCAGCAGCTTACTTTGGGCATTGTCTGAAGCTTTCTTT.

The chain uses TRBV29-1 and TRBJ2-2; 9 bases align to TRBD1. Trimming at V came to 8 bases and at J to 6 bases, leaving 10 bases not matched to a gene. This CDR3 spans 14 amino acids. Looked up from germline, CDR1 is SQVTM and CDR2 is ANQGSEA. The CDR3 here is CSTSKDRGAGELFF. The CDR3 DNA sequence: TGCAGCACCTCCAAGGACAGGGGTGCCGGGGAGCTGTTTTTT.

This clonotype was picked up a small number of times. The rearrangement uses TRBV7-2 and TRBJ2-1; no clear D. The CDR3 covers 14 residues. Germline lookup yields CDR1 SGHTA and CDR2 FQGNSA. With 0 bases removed from V and 5 bases from J, the gap between germline ends came to 8 bases. The DNA for the CDR3 is TGTGCCAGCAGCTTAGCGGGAACGAACAATGAGCAGTTCTTC. This encodes CASSLAGTNNEQFF.

This clonotype came up many times. The chain carries TRBV19 and TRBJ1-2; D gene unclear. Germline CDR1 is LNHDA and CDR2 is SQIVND (reference sequence). V lost 0 bases, J lost 4 bases, and 18 bases lay in between. The CDR3 sequence is 17 residues long. The CDR3 DNA sequence: TGTGCCAGTAGTATAGACCGAAGGATGCAACCGGGCTATGGCTACACCTTC. This codes for CASSIDRRMQPGYGYTF.

The chain employs TRBV29-1 and TRBJ2-1, with 7 bases matching TRBD1. This CDR3 spans 13 amino acids. From germline, CDR1 is SQVTM and CDR2 ANQGSEA. The trim removed 4 bases at V and 1 base at J, leaving 1 base unmatched. The CDR3 reads CSVGQGSYNEQFF. CDR3 nucleotide sequence: TGCAGCGTTGGACAGGGTTCCTACAATGAGCAGTTCTTC.

This clonotype came up a few times. The chain links TRBV3-1 to TRBJ1-1; D remains unclear. The CDR3 runs 13 residues. Trimming took off 5 bases at V and 1 base at J, with 8 bases between the two ends. The germline gives CDR1 LGHDT, CDR2 YNNKEL (reference sequence). The CDR3 sequence is CASSYGSNTEAFF. CDR3 nucleotide sequence: TGTGCCAGCAGCTATGGGTCGAACACTGAAGCTTTCTTT. Supplemented by reference TRBV3-1 and TRBJ1-1, the full variable domain reads DTAVSQTPKYLVTQMGNDKSIKCEQNLGHDTMYWYKQDSKKFLKIMFSYNNKELIINETVPNRFSPKSPDKAHLNLHINSLELGDSAVYFCASSYGSNTEAFFGQGTRLTVV.

This clonotype was picked up many times. This sequence joins TRBV27 and TRBJ1-5; 11 bases agree with TRBD1. Germline-derived CDR1 and CDR2 are MNHEY and SMNVEV (reference sequence). The CDR3 runs to 15 residues. With V trimmed by 6 bases and J by 4 bases, 5 bases remained unmatched. The CDR3 nucleotides read TGTGCCAGCAGAATTGGGACAGGGGGAAATCAGCCCCAGCATTTT. This codes for CASRIGTGGNQPQHF.

This clonotype was found many times. This chain uses TRBV6-6 with TRBJ1-2; TRBD1 agrees at 7 bases. Per germline, CDR1 MNHNY and CDR2 SVGAGI (reference sequence). V shed 6 bases and J 9 bases; nucleotides not matched to a gene: 13. The CDR3 is made up of 14 amino acids. CDR3 nucleotides: TGTGCCAGCAGCCCAGGGGGAGTGCTGTTCAGCTACACCTTC. Translating it yields CASSPGGVLFSYTF.

This clonotype was picked up a small number of times. This chain uses TRBV7-3 with TRBJ2-7; TRBD1 or TRBD2 may be the D gene (5 bases each). The CDR3 is 14 amino acids. V was pared by 5 bases and J by 8 bases, with 19 bases between. CDR1 and CDR2 (germline): SGHTA, FQGTGA. The CDR3 is CASSLSGTRGQQYF. CDR3 DNA: TGTGCCAGCAGCCTCTCTGGGACGCGTGGCCAGCAGTACTTC.

This chain connects TRBV15 to TRBJ1-2; 8 bases align to TRBD1. The CDR3 is made up of 14 amino acids. Germline values: CDR1 LNHNV, CDR2 YYDKDF (reference sequence). The junction had 5 bases not matched to a gene; V was cut back by 4 bases and J by 4 bases. The CDR3 sequence: CATSNAGGAYGYTF. CDR3 nucleotide sequence: TGTGCCACCAGCAACGCAGGGGGCGCCTATGGCTACACCTTC.

This clonotype was seen more than once but under ten times. V gene TRBV12-3 or TRBV12-4 combines with J gene TRBJ2-5; D remains unclear. This CDR3 comprises 14 residues. V lost 5 bases and J lost 1, with 11 bases in between. The CDR3 spells CASSGLAAQETQYF. CDR3 nucleotide sequence: TGTGCCAGCAGTGGTCTGGCGGCCCAAGAGACCCAGTACTTC.

This clonotype was seen only a few times. Written as DNA, the CDR3 is TGTGCCAGCAACCCGGAGTCCTCGAACACCGGGGAGCTGTTTTTT. Translation: CASNPESSNTGELFF. This chain links TRBV6-4 with TRBJ2-2; unclear D gene. This CDR3 is built from 15 residues. V lost 7 bases to trimming and J lost 0 bases, with 12 bases between them. Germline values: CDR1 MRHNA, CDR2 SNTAGT.

In this sample, this clonotype turned up a few times. The chain combines TRBV20-1 with TRBJ1-2, with D unresolved. Germline V gives CDR1 DFQATT, CDR2 SNEGSKA (reference sequence). Trimming took off 2 bases at V and 0 bases at J, with 19 bases between the two ends. The CDR3 is 17 residues long. The CDR3 bases are TGCAGTGCTAGATTGGCAGGCTCAGATTGGGCTAACTATGGCTACACCTTC. Its protein is CSARLAGSDWANYGYTF.